Here is one T cell receptor (beta chain) with its context. The data were taken from a study of blood T cell repertoires in COVID-19. Authors' processing steps: Estimation of nucleated cell counts relied on the amplification of reference gene primers. Using immunoSEQ multiplex PCR, the repertoire was profiled, and TCRdb retains in-frame clones only, with some absent. V, J and clone size derive from that table, while D and trimming were established from the DNA sequence. The sample lists approximately 290,000 clones, about 85% occurring once. This TCR was recovered from a human donor with COVID-19, enrolled during active disease. The donor label of this sample is uncertain. Sequenced: peripheral blood.

CDR3 residues: CATSGGPTETQYF. The CDR3 DNA reads TGTGCCACTTCGGGGGGGCCGACGGAGACCCAGTACTTC. V gene TRBV2 combines with J gene TRBJ2-5; TRBD2 matches 8 bases. Losses at the gene ends were 10 bases for V and 5 bases for J; bases not matched to a gene: 9. This CDR3 contains 13 residues. Looked up from germline, CDR1 is SNHLY and CDR2 is FYNNEI.